This record looks at one TCR beta chain sequence and its context. This entry comes from a study of T cells in Graves' hyperthyroidism and ophthalmopathy. Criteria for exclusion of patients were uncontrolled infection, other autoimmune disease, pregnancy or lactation. The PBMCs were taken from around 9.1 ml of fresh peripheral blood. Germline V gene sequence: CDR1 SQVTM, CDR2 ANQGSEA. The V end lost 4 bases, the J end lost 5 bases, and 12 bases lay between the germline ends. There are 13 residues in the CDR3. RNA transcripts provided the source from which TCR beta CDR3 regions were amplified. A set of HTBI primers served as the primers for a first-round RT-PCR of the TCR CDR3. One entry per CDR3 protein, called by TCRdb with MiXCR from the multiplex PCR reads. The table has over 500,000 distinct CDR3 sequences, roughly 17% seen once.

The chain recombines TRBV29-1 with TRBJ2-1; TRBD1 might be the D (6 bases). The sample consisted of blood. The sequence was obtained from a woman younger than 35 with Graves' ophthalmopathy. The CDR3 loop is CSVVQGFDNEQFF. In DNA, the CDR3 is TGCAGCGTTGTACAGGGTTTCGACAATGAGCAGTTCTTC.